This TCR beta chain was captured in a study of shared clonotypes between healthy human individuals. Trimming took 4 bases from V and 0 from J; bases not matched to a gene: 5. The CDR3 is 16 amino acids. From germline, CDR1 is LNHNV and CDR2 YYDKDF (reference sequence). Study outcomes and limitations: Around 5.3% of naive CD4 clonotypes were shared across four donors. The expectation was that sequencing depth would affect clonotype sharing among donors. Relative to clonotypes present in all four donors, those not shared had lower generation probabilities.

In the original processing: As immunoSEQ supplied junction-only sequences (without quality scores), filtering differed. Sequencing used immunoSEQ multiplex PCR; TCRdb keeps in-frame clones, though not all of them. Clone size and V and J calls were adopted from that table, with D and trimming inferred from the DNA. The sample lists 900,000 to 1,200,000 clones, about four fifths occurring once. This clone was observed a single time. Its target is unknown. This sequence was found in a man aged 18-30 years in good health. Some clones in this sample may be carry-over from other donors' samples. The J gene is TRBJ1-5, the V gene TRBV15; 8 nucleotides align to TRBD1. The source material was memory CD4+ T cells from PBMCs. Subset here: CD45RA-negative fraction. The CDR3, as DNA: TGTGCCACCAGCAAGGAACAGGGGGGTAGCAATCAGCCCCAGCATTTT. Its translation is CATSKEQGGSNQPQHF.